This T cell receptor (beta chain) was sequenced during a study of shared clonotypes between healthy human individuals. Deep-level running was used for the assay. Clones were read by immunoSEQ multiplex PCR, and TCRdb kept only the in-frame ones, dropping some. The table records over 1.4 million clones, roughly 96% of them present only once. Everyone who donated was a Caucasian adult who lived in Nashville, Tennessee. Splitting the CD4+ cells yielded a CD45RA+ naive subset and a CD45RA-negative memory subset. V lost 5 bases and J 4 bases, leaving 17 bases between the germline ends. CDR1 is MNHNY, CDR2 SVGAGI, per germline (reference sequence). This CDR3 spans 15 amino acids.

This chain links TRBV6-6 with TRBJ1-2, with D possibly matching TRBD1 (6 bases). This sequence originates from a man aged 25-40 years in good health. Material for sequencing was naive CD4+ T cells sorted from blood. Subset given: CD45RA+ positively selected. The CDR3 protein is CASSVERGFSYGYTF. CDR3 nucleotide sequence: TGTGCCAGCAGTGTCGAGAGGGGGTTTAGCTATGGCTACACCTTC.